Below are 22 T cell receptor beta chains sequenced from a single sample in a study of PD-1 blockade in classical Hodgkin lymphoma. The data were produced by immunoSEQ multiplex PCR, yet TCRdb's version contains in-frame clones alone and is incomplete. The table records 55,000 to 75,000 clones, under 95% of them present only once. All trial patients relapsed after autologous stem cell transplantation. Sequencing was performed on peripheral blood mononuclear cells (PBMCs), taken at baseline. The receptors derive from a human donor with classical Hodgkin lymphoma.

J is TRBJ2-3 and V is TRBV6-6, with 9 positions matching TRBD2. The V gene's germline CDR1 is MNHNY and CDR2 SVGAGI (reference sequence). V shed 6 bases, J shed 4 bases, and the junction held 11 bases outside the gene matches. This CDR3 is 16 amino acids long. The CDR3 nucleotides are TGTGCCAGCAGCCAAATTAGCGGGAGTAGTCCAGATACGCAGTATTTT. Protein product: CASSQISGSSPDTQYF.

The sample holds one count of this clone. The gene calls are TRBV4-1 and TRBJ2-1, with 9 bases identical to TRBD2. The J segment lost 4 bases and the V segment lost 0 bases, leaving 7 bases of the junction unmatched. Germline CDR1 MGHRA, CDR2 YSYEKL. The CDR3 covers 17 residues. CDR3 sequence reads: CASSQDVSTSGYNEQFF. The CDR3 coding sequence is TGCGCCAGCAGCCAAGATGTTTCGACTAGCGGTTACAATGAGCAGTTCTTC.

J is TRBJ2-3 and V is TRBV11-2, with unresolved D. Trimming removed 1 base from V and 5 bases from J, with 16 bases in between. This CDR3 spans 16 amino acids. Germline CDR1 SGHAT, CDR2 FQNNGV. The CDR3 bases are TGTGCCAGCAGCTTAGCTCGACCAGGAGTCATAGATACGCAGTATTTT. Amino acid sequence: CASSLARPGVIDTQYF. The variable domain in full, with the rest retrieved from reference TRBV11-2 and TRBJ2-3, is EAGVAQSPRYKIIEKRQSVAFWCNPISGHATLYWYQQILGQGPKLLIQFQNNGVVDDSQLPKDRFSAERLKGVDSTLKIQPAKLEDSAVYLCASSLARPGVIDTQYFGPGTRLTVL.

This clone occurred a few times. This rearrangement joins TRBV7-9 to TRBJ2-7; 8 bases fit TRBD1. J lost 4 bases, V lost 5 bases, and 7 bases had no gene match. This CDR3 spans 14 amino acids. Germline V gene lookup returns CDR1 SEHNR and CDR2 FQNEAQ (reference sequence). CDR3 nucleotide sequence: TGTGCCAGCAGCGCCGGACAGGGACATTACGAGCAGTACTTC. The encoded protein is CASSAGQGHYEQYF.

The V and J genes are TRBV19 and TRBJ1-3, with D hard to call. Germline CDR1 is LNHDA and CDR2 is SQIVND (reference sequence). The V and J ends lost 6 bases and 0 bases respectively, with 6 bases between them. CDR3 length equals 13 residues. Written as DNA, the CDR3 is TGTGCCAGTAGGGCCCGCTCTGGAAACACCATATATTTT. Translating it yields CASRARSGNTIYF.

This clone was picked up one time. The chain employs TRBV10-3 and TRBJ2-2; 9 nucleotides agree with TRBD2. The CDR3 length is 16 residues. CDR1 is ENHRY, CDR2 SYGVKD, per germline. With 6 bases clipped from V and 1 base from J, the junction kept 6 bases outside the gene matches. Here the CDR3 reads CAIRDWTSENTGELFF. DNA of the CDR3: TGTGCCATCAGGGATTGGACTAGCGAGAACACCGGGGAGCTGTTTTTT.

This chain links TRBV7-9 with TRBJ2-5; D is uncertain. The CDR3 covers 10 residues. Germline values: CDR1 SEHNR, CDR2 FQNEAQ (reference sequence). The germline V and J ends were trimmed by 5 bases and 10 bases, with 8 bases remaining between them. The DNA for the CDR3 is TGTGCCAGCAGCCCCCGAGACCAGTACTTC. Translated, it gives CASSPRDQYF.

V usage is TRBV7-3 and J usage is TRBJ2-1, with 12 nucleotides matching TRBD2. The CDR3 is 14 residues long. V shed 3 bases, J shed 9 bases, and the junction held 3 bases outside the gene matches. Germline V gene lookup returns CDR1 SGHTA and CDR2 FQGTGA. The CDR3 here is CASSLSLAGGEQFF. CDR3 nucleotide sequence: TGTGCCAGCAGCTTGTCACTAGCGGGGGGTGAGCAGTTCTTC. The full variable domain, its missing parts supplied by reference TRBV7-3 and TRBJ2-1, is GAGVSQTPSNKVTEKGKYVELRCDPISGHTALYWYRQSLGQGPEFLIYFQGTGAADDSGLPNDRFFAVRPEGSVSTLKIQRTERGDSAVYLCASSLSLAGGEQFFGPGTRLTVL.

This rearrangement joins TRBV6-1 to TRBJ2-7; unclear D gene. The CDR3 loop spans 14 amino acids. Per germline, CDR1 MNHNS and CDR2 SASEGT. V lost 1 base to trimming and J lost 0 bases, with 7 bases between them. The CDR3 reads CASSEGVGSYEQYF. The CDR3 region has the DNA TGTGCCAGCAGTGAAGGGGTGGGCTCCTACGAGCAGTACTTC.

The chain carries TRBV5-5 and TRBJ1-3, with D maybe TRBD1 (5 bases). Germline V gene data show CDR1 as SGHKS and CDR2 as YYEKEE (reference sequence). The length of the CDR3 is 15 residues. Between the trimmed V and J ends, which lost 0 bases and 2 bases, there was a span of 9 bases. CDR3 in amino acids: CASSLVGVAGNTIYF. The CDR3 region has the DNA TGTGCCAGCAGCTTGGTAGGGGTGGCTGGAAACACCATATATTTT.

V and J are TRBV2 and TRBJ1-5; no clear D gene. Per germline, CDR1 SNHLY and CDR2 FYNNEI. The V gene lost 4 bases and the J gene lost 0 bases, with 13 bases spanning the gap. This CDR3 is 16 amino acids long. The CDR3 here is CASSAGSAYSNQPQHF. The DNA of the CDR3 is TGTGCCAGCAGTGCGGGAAGTGCTTATAGCAATCAGCCCCAGCATTTT.

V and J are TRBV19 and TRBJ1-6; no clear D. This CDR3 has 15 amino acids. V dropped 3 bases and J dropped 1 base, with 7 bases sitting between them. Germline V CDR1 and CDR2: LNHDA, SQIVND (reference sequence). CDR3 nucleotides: TGTGCCAGTAGTATTTACCAGTCCTATAATTCACCCCTCCACTTT. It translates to CASSIYQSYNSPLHF.

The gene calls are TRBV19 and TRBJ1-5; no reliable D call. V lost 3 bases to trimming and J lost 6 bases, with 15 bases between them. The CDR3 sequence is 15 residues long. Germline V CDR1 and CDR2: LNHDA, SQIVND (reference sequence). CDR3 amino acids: CASSIGDGFVQPQHF. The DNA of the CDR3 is TGTGCCAGTAGTATCGGGGATGGTTTCGTTCAGCCCCAGCATTTT.

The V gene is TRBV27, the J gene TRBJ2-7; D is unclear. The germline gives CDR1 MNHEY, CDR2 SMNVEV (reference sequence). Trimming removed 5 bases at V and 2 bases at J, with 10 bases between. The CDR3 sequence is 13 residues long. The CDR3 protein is CASSLIPPYEQYF. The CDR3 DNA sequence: TGTGCCAGCAGTCTTATTCCCCCCTACGAGCAGTACTTC.

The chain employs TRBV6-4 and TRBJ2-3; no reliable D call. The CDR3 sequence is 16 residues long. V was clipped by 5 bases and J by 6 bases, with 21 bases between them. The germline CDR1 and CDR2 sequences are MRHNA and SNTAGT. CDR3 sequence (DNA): TGTGCCAGCAGTATCCAGACAAGTCCTCTGGTTGATACGCAGTATTTT. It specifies CASSIQTSPLVDTQYF.

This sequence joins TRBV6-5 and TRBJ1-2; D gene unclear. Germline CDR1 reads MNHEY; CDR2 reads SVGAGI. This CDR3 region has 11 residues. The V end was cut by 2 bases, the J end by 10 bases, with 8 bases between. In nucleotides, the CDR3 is TGTGCCAGCAGTTACGGGCAGAACTACACCTTC. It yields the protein CASSYGQNYTF.

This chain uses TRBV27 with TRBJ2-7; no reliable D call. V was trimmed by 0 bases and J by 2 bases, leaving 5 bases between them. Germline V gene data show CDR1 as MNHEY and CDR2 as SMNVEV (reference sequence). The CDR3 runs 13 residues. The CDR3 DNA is TGTGCCAGCAGTTTATCCAATACCTACGAGCAGTACTTC. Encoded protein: CASSLSNTYEQYF.

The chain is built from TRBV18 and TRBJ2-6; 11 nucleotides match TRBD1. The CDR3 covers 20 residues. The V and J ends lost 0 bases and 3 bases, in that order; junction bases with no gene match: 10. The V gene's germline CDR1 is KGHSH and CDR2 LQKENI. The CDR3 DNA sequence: TGTGCCAGCTCACCACCGTCCGGACAGGGGGCCGTCCGTGGGGCCAACGTCCTGACTTTC. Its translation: CASSPPSGQGAVRGANVLTF. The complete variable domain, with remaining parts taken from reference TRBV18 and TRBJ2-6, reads NAGVMQNPRHLVRRRGQEARLRCSPMKGHSHVYWYRQLPEEGLKFMVYLQKENIIDESGMPKERFSAEFPKEGPSILRIQQVVRGDSAAYFCASSPPSGQGAVRGANVLTFGAGSRLTVL.

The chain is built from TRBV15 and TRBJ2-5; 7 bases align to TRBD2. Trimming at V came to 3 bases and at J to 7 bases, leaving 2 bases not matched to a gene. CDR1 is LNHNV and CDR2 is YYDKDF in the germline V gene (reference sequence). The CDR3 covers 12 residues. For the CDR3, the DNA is TGTGCCACCAGCAGGACGGGGGGGACCCAGTACTTC. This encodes CATSRTGGTQYF.

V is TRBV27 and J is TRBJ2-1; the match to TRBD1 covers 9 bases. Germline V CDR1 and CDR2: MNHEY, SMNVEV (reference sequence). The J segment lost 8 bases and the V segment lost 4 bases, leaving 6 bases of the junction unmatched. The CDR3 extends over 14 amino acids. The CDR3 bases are TGTGCCAGCAGTTCCTGGACAGGGGCCGATGAGCAGTTCTTC. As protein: CASSSWTGADEQFF.

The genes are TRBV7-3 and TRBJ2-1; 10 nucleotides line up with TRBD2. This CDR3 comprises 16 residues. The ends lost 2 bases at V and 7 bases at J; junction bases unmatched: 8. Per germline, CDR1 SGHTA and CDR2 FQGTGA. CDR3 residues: CASSLGSSGSLNEQFF. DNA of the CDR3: TGTGCCAGCAGCTTAGGGTCTAGCGGGAGTCTGAATGAGCAGTTCTTC.

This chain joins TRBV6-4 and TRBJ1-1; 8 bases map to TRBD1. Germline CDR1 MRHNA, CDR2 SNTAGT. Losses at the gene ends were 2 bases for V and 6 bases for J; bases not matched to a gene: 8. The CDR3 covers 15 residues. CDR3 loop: CASSDGPGGFPEAFF. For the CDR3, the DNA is TGTGCCAGCAGTGACGGGCCAGGGGGCTTTCCTGAAGCTTTCTTT.